Here is one T cell receptor (beta chain) with its context. Its antigen is not identified. The CDR3 is 13 residues long. Germline CDR1 and CDR2: SGHDN and FVKESK. V shed 6 bases, J shed 3 bases, and the junction held 1 base outside the gene matches. The data stem from a study of T-cell reconstitution after alpha-beta-depleted transplantation in children. The study's findings and limits: At one year after transplant, newly produced T cells mostly accounted for T-cell counts and diversity. Surviving recipient T cells and thymic progenitors underlay high day-60 TCRbeta diversity in some patients. Roughly two months post-transplant, alpha-beta T cells reportedly originated from several hundred graft clones that had expanded.

TCRbeta library construction was performed incorporating unique molecular identifiers. TCRdb re-analysed the PCR reads in MiXCR, keeping a single row per CDR3 protein. The sample carries hundreds of thousands of distinct CDR3 sequences, about 23% recorded once. V usage is TRBV14 and J usage is TRBJ1-2, with 10 bases that match TRBD1. The sample here was PBMCs, mostly from graft donor cells, taken 360 days after TCRalphabeta/CD19-depleted stem cell transplant. The TCR was taken from a boy under two years old who had a stem cell transplant for acute myeloid leukemia, so the T cells may come from the graft donor. CDR3 loop: CASRDRGDYGYTF. The CDR3 DNA reads as TGTGCCAGCAGGGACAGGGGGGACTATGGCTACACCTTC. Supplemented by reference TRBV14 and TRBJ1-2, the full variable domain reads EAGVTQFPSHSVIEKGQTVTLRCDPISGHDNLYWYRRVMGKEIKFLLHFVKESKQDESGMPNNRFLAERTGGTYSTLKVQPAELEDSGVYFCASRDRGDYGYTFGSGTRLTVV.